The source of this T cell receptor beta chain is a study of response to subunit inactivated influenza vaccine. This CDR3 contains 15 residues. Germline lookup yields CDR1 SGHTA and CDR2 FQGNSA. The V and J ends lost 5 bases and 3 bases, in that order; junction bases with no gene match: 8. TCRdb reprocessed the RT-PCR reads via MiXCR and lists one record per CDR3 protein. The data contain more than 550,000 distinct CDR3 sequences, over 9% of them singletons. This same sample was also part of a study on T cells expressing NK-cell markers. This second report adds: UMIs were included in TCR beta cDNA generated by 5'RACE template switching. The authors derived TCR beta repertoires from sorted CD3+CD56+NKG2C+, CD3+CD56+NKG2C- and CD3+CD56-NKG2C+ T cells. The study left the HCMV specificity of expanded NKG2C+ T cell clones unresolved.

The sequences come from PBMCs from blood, collected on the day of vaccination. The rearrangement joins TRBV7-2 to TRBJ2-5; 8 positions match TRBD2. The source of this sequence is a man aged 50 or older who received an inactivated influenza vaccine. This CDR3 is CASSRRLAREETQYF. The CDR3 nucleotides are TGTGCCAGCAGCCGGCGACTAGCGCGAGAAGAGACCCAGTACTTC.